Listed below are T cell receptor beta chains from one sample, sequenced in a study of beta chain features in type 1 diabetes. Sequenced by immunoSEQ multiplex PCR; TCRdb stores in-frame clones only, minus some. The repertoire holds about 360,000 clones, roughly an eighth seen once, with approximately 0.015% in the top ten. The sample taken for sequencing was naive CD4+ T cells from blood. Receptors originate from a man younger than 30 in good health. Both conserved end residues are part of each CDR3. A D gene is named only where the DNA matches it firmly. For some rows the clone size is stated as once, few or many, or as a class when expanded; others skip it.

J gene: TRBJ1-2; V gene: TRBV28; clone size: .; D gene: .; CDR3 DNA: TGTGCCAGCAGTCCATACGGGGGTCCAAACTATGGCTACACCTTC; CDR3 protein: CASSPYGGPNYGYTF
J gene: TRBJ2-7; V gene: TRBV29-1; clone size: few; D gene: TRBD1; CDR3 DNA: TGCAGCGTTTTGGGACAGGCCAGCTCCTACGAGCAGTACTTC; CDR3 protein: CSVLGQASSYEQYF
J gene: TRBJ2-7; V gene: TRBV7-9; clone size: few; D gene: TRBD1; CDR3 DNA: TGTGCCAGCAGCCTGGACAGGGGAAATACCTTTAGCTCCTACGAGCAGTACTTC; CDR3 protein: CASSLDRGNTFSSYEQYF
J gene: TRBJ1-2; V gene: TRBV5-1; clone size: few; D gene: TRBD1; CDR3 DNA: TGCGCCAGCAGCGCTCAGACAGGGGACTATGGCTACACCTTC; CDR3 protein: CASSAQTGDYGYTF
J gene: TRBJ2-5; V gene: TRBV29-1; clone size: few; D gene: .; CDR3 DNA: TGCAGCGTCGGTGGAGGGTGGGGTGAGACCCAGTACTTC; CDR3 protein: CSVGGGWGETQYF
J gene: TRBJ2-3; V gene: TRBV19; clone size: .; D gene: TRBD1; CDR3 DNA: TGTGCCAGCGGACAGGGGGAAACAGATACGCAGTATTTT; CDR3 protein: CASGQGETDTQYF
J gene: TRBJ2-1; V gene: TRBV19; clone size: few; D gene: TRBD1; CDR3 DNA: TGTGCCAGTAGTCAAGAGGGACAGGGGGCGTCTGAGCAGTTCTTC; CDR3 protein: CASSQEGQGASEQFF
J gene: TRBJ1-6; V gene: TRBV14; clone size: few; D gene: .; CDR3 DNA: TGTGCCAGCAGCCAAGATTTGGGGGGTAATTCACCCCTCCACTTT; CDR3 protein: CASSQDLGGNSPLHF
J gene: TRBJ1-2; V gene: TRBV5-1; clone size: .; D gene: .; CDR3 DNA: TGCGCCAGCAGGCCGAGCACCAACTATGGCTACACCTTC; CDR3 protein: CASRPSTNYGYTF
J gene: TRBJ1-1; V gene: TRBV4-3; clone size: .; D gene: TRBD1; CDR3 DNA: TGCGCCAGCAGCCAGGGACAGGGACTTGAAGCTTTCTTT; CDR3 protein: CASSQGQGLEAFF
J gene: TRBJ2-1; V gene: TRBV7-8; clone size: .; D gene: TRBD2; CDR3 DNA: TGTGCCAGCAGCCAAGGGGGGCTAGCGGGCTACAATGAGCAGTTCTTC; CDR3 protein: CASSQGGLAGYNEQFF
J gene: TRBJ2-1; V gene: TRBV6-5; clone size: .; D gene: TRBD2; CDR3 DNA: TGTGCCAGCAAGCGACTAGCGGCCTACAATGAGCAGTTCTTC; CDR3 protein: CASKRLAAYNEQFF
J gene: TRBJ2-7; V gene: TRBV7-2; clone size: few; D gene: TRBD2; CDR3 DNA: TGTGCCAGCAGCTTAGCCCCGGGACTAGCGTCCTACGAGCAGTACTTC; CDR3 protein: CASSLAPGLASYEQYF
J gene: TRBJ2-7; V gene: TRBV18; clone size: .; D gene: .; CDR3 DNA: TGTGCCAGCTCACTTAGCGGAAAGGTGTGGACCTACGAGCAGTACTTC; CDR3 protein: CASSLSGKVWTYEQYF
J gene: TRBJ1-2; V gene: TRBV14; clone size: few; D gene: TRBD1; CDR3 DNA: TGTGCCAGCAGCCCCGGACAGGGTAAGGGCTACACCTTC; CDR3 protein: CASSPGQGKGYTF
J gene: TRBJ2-5; V gene: TRBV7-9; clone size: once; D gene: TRBD2; CDR3 DNA: TGTGCCAGCAGCTTACCGCTAGCGGGACGGGAGACCCAGTACTTC; CDR3 protein: CASSLPLAGRETQYF